This T cell receptor (beta chain) was retrieved from a study of blood T cell repertoires in COVID-19. Seattle patients were enrolled while actively infected and followed longitudinally. Germline trimming cut 2 bases from V and 8 bases from J; bases unmatched to any gene: 1. This CDR3 is built from 12 residues. CDR1 is LNHDA and CDR2 is SQIVND in the germline V gene (reference sequence). The repertoire was sequenced with immunoSEQ multiplex PCR; TCRdb's copy has only in-frame clones and lacks some. The top ten hold approximately 0.49% of the sample, which has tens of thousands of clones, about 92% seen once.

The sequence was collected from a man aged 50 or older with COVID-19, enrolled during active disease. The specimen sequenced was peripheral blood. The chain links TRBV19 to TRBJ1-2; TRBD1 matches 8 bases. The CDR3 loop reads CASSIRTGGYTF. The CDR3 DNA is TGTGCCAGTAGTATACGGACAGGGGGCTACACCTTC.